Listed here are 13 T cell receptor beta chains from one sample, sequenced in a study of shared clonotypes between healthy human individuals (dated by TCRdb to the early 2020s). Libraries were constructed by the immunoSEQ multiplex PCR assay. Not all clones reach the TCRdb copy of this immuneACCESS table, which keeps in-frame sequences only. Checked studies attribute under half of the gap to unresolved V genes and leave the rest unexplained. Here the sample has approximately 740,000 clones; about 74% occur a single time. In total, the top ten clones hold over 1.5% of the sample. Sequencing was performed on memory CD4+ T cells sorted from blood. Interpreted using the paper, the cell subset or site label stands for: CD45RA-negative fraction. Receptors were obtained from a woman between 25 and 40 years old in good health.

The chain employs TRBV28 and TRBJ1-2; no firm D call. In germline, CDR1 is MDHEN, CDR2 SYDVKM. This CDR3 region has 14 residues. With 5 bases removed from V and 4 bases from J, the gap between germline ends came to 14 bases. The DNA for the CDR3 is TGTGCCAGCAGTCTCTATACAGCCCCCTATGGCTACACCTTC. Protein: CASSLYTAPYGYTF.

The J gene is TRBJ2-7, the V gene TRBV18; 8 nucleotides agree with TRBD1. The CDR3 has 14 amino acids. With 3 bases clipped from V and 3 bases from J, the junction kept 4 bases outside the gene matches. From germline, CDR1 is KGHSH and CDR2 LQKENI. Here the CDR3 reads CASSPQDRDYEQYF. CDR3 nucleotides: TGTGCCAGCTCACCTCAGGACAGGGACTACGAGCAGTACTTC.

The gene calls are TRBV7-2 and TRBJ1-1, with no clear D. With 4 bases removed from V and 6 bases from J, the gap between germline ends came to 15 bases. CDR1 is SGHTA, CDR2 FQGNSA, per germline. This CDR3 contains 14 residues. The DNA for the CDR3 is TGTGCCAGCAGCTCTGGCCCTCGCGGGGCTGAAGCTTTCTTT. Its translation: CASSSGPRGAEAFF.

This clone was seen more than once but under ten times. The gene calls are TRBV11-1 and TRBJ2-5, with D maybe TRBD2 (6 bases). CDR3 size: 16 residues. Germline lookup yields CDR1 SGHAT and CDR2 FQDESV (reference sequence). With 2 bases removed from V and 5 bases from J, the gap between germline ends came to 18 bases. The CDR3 sequence: CASSLSRSGRHETQYF. The CDR3 DNA is TGTGCCAGCAGCTTAAGTCGTTCAGGGAGGCACGAGACCCAGTACTTC.

V usage is TRBV5-6 and J usage is TRBJ2-5; D is perhaps TRBD2 (5 bases). The CDR3 runs 14 residues. V was cut by 4 bases and J by 6 bases, with 16 bases left in between. CDR1 and CDR2 (germline): SGHDT, YYEEEE. CDR3 in amino acids: CASSGVSGIQTQYF. CDR3 in DNA: TGTGCCAGCAGCGGGGTATCCGGGATTCAGACCCAGTACTTC. The variable domain in full, completed from reference TRBV5-6 and TRBJ2-5, reads DAGVTQSPTHLIKTRGQQVTLRCSPKSGHDTVSWYQQALGQGPQFIFQYYEEEERQRGNFPDRFSGHQFPNYSSELNVNALLLGDSALYLCASSGVSGIQTQYFGPGTRLLVL.

This sequence joins TRBV2 and TRBJ1-3; TRBD1 might be the D (6 bases). Germline V gene lookup returns CDR1 SNHLY and CDR2 FYNNEI. The CDR3 covers 16 residues. The V and J ends lost 4 bases and 2 bases respectively, with 15 bases between them. The CDR3 region is CASSATRGSTGNTIYF. CDR3 DNA sequence: TGTGCCAGCAGTGCTACCAGGGGCTCGACTGGAAACACCATATATTTT.

This chain uses TRBV28 with TRBJ1-5; the D gene is possibly TRBD1 (6 bases). V dropped 6 bases and J dropped 6 bases, with 15 bases sitting between them. The CDR3 spans 14 residues. CDR1 is MDHEN and CDR2 is SYDVKM in the germline V gene. The CDR3 DNA reads TGTGCCAGCAGACCCCAGGGGAACGTTCAGCCCCAGCATTTT. It translates to CASRPQGNVQPQHF.

This clone was counted a single time. The chain couples TRBV5-4 to TRBJ1-5; a weak D match, TRBD1 (6 bases). Germline CDR1 SGHNT, CDR2 YYREEE (reference sequence). The ends were cut back, 5 bases at V and 5 bases at J, with 11 bases in the middle. The CDR3 is 13 residues long. Here the CDR3 reads CASSLQGHQPQHF. CDR3 DNA: TGTGCCAGCAGTTTACAGGGTCATCAGCCCCAGCATTTT.

This clone was seen once. The genes are TRBV11-2 and TRBJ2-1; D ambiguous. Germline CDR1 is SGHAT and CDR2 is FQNNGV. Between the trimmed V and J ends, which lost 3 bases and 0 bases, there was a span of 9 bases. The CDR3 is 15 amino acids. The CDR3 sequence: CASSLVVSSYNEQFF. The CDR3 DNA sequence: TGTGCCAGCAGCTTGGTGGTGAGCTCCTACAATGAGCAGTTCTTC.

V is TRBV5-1 and J is TRBJ2-3, with 9 bases matching TRBD2. Germline V gene sequence: CDR1 SGHRS, CDR2 YFSETQ. There are 16 residues in the CDR3. The V gene end was trimmed by 0 bases and the J gene end by 4 bases; junction bases not matched to a gene: 6. The CDR3 DNA follows: TGCGCCAGCAGCTTGGTTGCGGGAGGGCCTGCAGATACGCAGTATTTT. Residues: CASSLVAGGPADTQYF.

The chain employs TRBV2 and TRBJ2-2; a weak D match, TRBD1 (6 bases). V dropped 4 bases and J dropped 7 bases, with 13 bases sitting between them. Germline V gene sequence: CDR1 SNHLY, CDR2 FYNNEI. CDR3 length: 14 amino acids. Here the CDR3 DNA reads TGTGCCAGCAGTGTTGAAGGGGGTCACGGGGAGCTGTTTTTT. Protein product: CASSVEGGHGELFF.

In nucleotides, the CDR3 is TGCAGTGCCGCCCGCACAGATACGCAGTATTTT. This codes for CSAARTDTQYF. V usage is TRBV20-1 and J usage is TRBJ2-3; the D is unclear. Trimming took off 6 bases at V and 1 base at J, with 5 bases between the two ends. The CDR3 runs 11 residues. The V gene's germline CDR1 is DFQATT and CDR2 SNEGSKA (reference sequence).

This clone has just a few counts. This sequence joins TRBV18 and TRBJ2-1; TRBD2 is a possible D gene (7 bases). V was shortened by 3 bases and J by 15 bases, with 21 bases between the two germline ends. There are 14 residues in the CDR3. From germline, CDR1 is KGHSH and CDR2 LQKENI. This CDR3 reads CASSPAHLGGQGFF. The CDR3 DNA reads as TGTGCCAGCTCACCCGCACACCTCGGGGGGCAGGGGTTCTTC.